These 19 T cell receptor beta chains were sequenced from one sample in a study of shared clonotypes between healthy human individuals (dated by TCRdb to the early 2020s). The library was obtained by the immunoSEQ multiplex PCR assay. The clones in this table, taken by TCRdb from immuneACCESS, are in-frame only. Not every clone is retained; where verified, under half of the shortfall comes from an unresolved V gene, and the cause of the rest is unknown. The table for this sample lists approximately 740,000 clones; 74% of them were counted only once. Together, the top ten hold over 1.5% of the sample. Sequencing was performed on memory CD4+ T cells sorted from blood. The intended sense of this specimen's cell subset or site label: CD45RA-negative fraction. The origin of the receptors is a woman aged 30 to 39 in good health.

This clone has just one count. V is TRBV28 and J is TRBJ1-2; D is possibly TRBD1 (5 bases). Trimming left V 6 bases short and J 13 bases short, with 18 bases between. From germline, CDR1 is MDHEN and CDR2 SYDVKM. This CDR3 is 12 amino acids long. Here the CDR3 DNA reads TGTGCCAGCAGCCCCCGGCGGACAAGCAGCACCTTC. Protein product: CASSPRRTSSTF.

V and J are TRBV7-3 and TRBJ2-3; TRBD2 agrees at 9 bases. Germline V gives CDR1 SGHTA, CDR2 FQGTGA. After removal of 5 bases from V and 1 base from J, the junction contained 4 bases not matched to a gene. There are 15 residues in the CDR3. The CDR3 DNA follows: TGTGCCAGCAGCCAACGGACTAGCGGCACAGATACGCAGTATTTT. It translates to CASSQRTSGTDTQYF. The whole variable domain, remainder taken from reference TRBV7-3 and TRBJ2-3, is GAGVSQTPSNKVTEKGKYVELRCDPISGHTALYWYRQSLGQGPEFLIYFQGTGAADDSGLPNDRFFAVRPEGSVSTLKIQRTERGDSAVYLCASSQRTSGTDTQYFGPGTRLTVL.

The gene calls are TRBV18 and TRBJ1-2; TRBD1 might be the D (6 bases). V was trimmed by 1 base and J by 0 bases, leaving 15 bases between them. Germline-derived CDR1 and CDR2 are KGHSH and LQKENI. This CDR3 region has 17 residues. The CDR3: CASSPLERGQTNYGYTF. The CDR3 DNA reads as TGTGCCAGCTCACCACTCGAACGAGGACAGACTAACTATGGCTACACCTTC.

The CDR3: CASDRYWLAGSTDTQYF. The CDR3 region has the DNA TGTGCCAGCGACCGGTATTGGCTAGCGGGGAGCACAGATACGCAGTATTTT. The chain joins TRBV7-2 to TRBJ2-3; 9 positions match TRBD2. Per the germline V gene, CDR1 is SGHTA and CDR2 is FQGNSA. This CDR3 contains 17 residues. J gave up 0 bases and V 8 bases, and 12 bases lay outside the gene matches.

The rearrangement links TRBV23-1 to TRBJ1-5; 7 bases fit TRBD1. TRBV23-1 is recorded as an ORF, its role being uncertain. V lost 8 bases and J lost 0; bases outside the gene matches: 16. The CDR3 runs 18 residues. CDR3 bases: TGCGCCAGCCTGACTCCGGGACAGCCCTCGTCTAGCAATCAGCCCCAGCATTTT. The encoded protein is CASLTPGQPSSSNQPQHF.

This clone was found a few times. This chain uses TRBV30 with TRBJ1-1; 11 bases are a match to TRBD1. Germline V lookup: CDR1 GTSNPN, CDR2 SVGIG (reference sequence). V shed 6 bases and J 0 bases; nucleotides not matched to a gene: 6. This CDR3 comprises 15 residues. CDR3 in amino acids: CACLGQGAMNTEAFF. The CDR3 DNA follows: TGTGCCTGCCTCGGACAGGGGGCTATGAACACTGAAGCTTTCTTT.

In its sample, this clone was seen a few times. The chain links TRBV2 to TRBJ1-4; D gene unclear. CDR3 length: 17 residues. Between the trimmed V and J ends, which lost 6 bases and 3 bases, there was a span of 20 bases. Germline lookup yields CDR1 SNHLY and CDR2 FYNNEI. The DNA for the CDR3 is TGTGCCAGCAGCCAACAAACGTCCTGGGGTTCTAATGAAAAACTGTTTTTT. This codes for CASSQQTSWGSNEKLFF.

This clone occurred once. The V and J genes are TRBV18 and TRBJ1-2, with 7 nucleotides matching TRBD1. CDR1 and CDR2 from the germline V gene are KGHSH and LQKENI. Trimming cost V 3 bases and J 3 bases; bases outside gene matches: 4. This CDR3 has 14 amino acids. In nucleotides, the CDR3 is TGTGCCAGCTCACCGAGGGGGCTGGACTATGGCTACACCTTC. Protein: CASSPRGLDYGYTF.

This clone was seen only once. The J gene is TRBJ2-7, the V gene TRBV29-1, with D possibly matching TRBD2 (7 bases). CDR1 and CDR2 (germline): SQVTM, ANQGSEA. V was trimmed by 8 bases and J by 0 bases, leaving 20 bases between them. The CDR3 loop spans 15 amino acids. CDR3 nucleotides: TGCAGCATCCAGGGGCTAGCGGAGGGCTCCTACGAGCAGTACTTC. The encoded protein is CSIQGLAEGSYEQYF.

This chain links TRBV5-3 with TRBJ1-5; D unresolved. TRBV5-3 is known as an ORF, though its function is uncertain. The CDR3 contains 17 residues. Trimming left V 1 base short and J 0 bases short, with 14 bases between. The DNA for the CDR3 is TGTGCCAGAAGCTTGTGGGTAACCTCGTCTAGCAATCAGCCCCAGCATTTT. Encoded protein: CARSLWVTSSSNQPQHF.

V is TRBV11-2 and J is TRBJ2-1, with TRBD2 identical over 9 bases. CDR1 is SGHAT and CDR2 is FQNNGV in the germline V gene. Unmatched junction bases numbered 11, after V lost 4 bases and J lost 4 bases. The CDR3 runs to 17 residues. CDR3 DNA sequence: TGTGCCAGCAGCTCCAACTCCGGGACTAGCCGATACAATGAGCAGTTCTTC. This gives the protein CASSSNSGTSRYNEQFF.

The chain recombines TRBV7-2 with TRBJ2-3; unclear D gene. V was shortened by 3 bases and J by 10 bases, with 5 bases between the two germline ends. This CDR3 contains 10 residues. Germline V CDR1 and CDR2: SGHTA, FQGNSA. The CDR3 bases are TGTGCCAGCAGCTTGATTCCGCAGTATTTT. This codes for CASSLIPQYF.

The J gene is TRBJ2-1, the V gene TRBV2; D uncertain. The CDR3 spans 16 residues. Germline V gene lookup returns CDR1 SNHLY and CDR2 FYNNEI. Trimming pared 4 bases from V and 0 bases from J, leaving 13 bases between. CDR3 sequence reads: CASSVEHPDSYNEQFF. In nucleotides, the CDR3 is TGTGCCAGCAGTGTGGAACACCCCGACTCCTACAATGAGCAGTTCTTC.

The chain combines TRBV14 with TRBJ1-2, with D perhaps TRBD1 (5 bases). The V end lost 3 bases, the J end lost 8 bases, and 13 bases lay between the germline ends. The germline V gene has CDR1 SGHDN and CDR2 FVKESK. The CDR3 loop spans 13 amino acids. The CDR3 loop reads CASSHLGAMGYTF. CDR3 in DNA: TGTGCCAGCAGCCATCTAGGGGCGATGGGCTACACCTTC.

The chain recombines TRBV2 with TRBJ1-1, with D possibly matching TRBD1 (5 bases). Germline-derived CDR1 and CDR2 are SNHLY and FYNNEI. The CDR3 runs to 14 residues. Trimming removed 4 bases at V and 4 bases at J, with 13 bases between. DNA for the CDR3: TGTGCCAGCAGTGGACCGGTGCAGGGCACTGAAGCTTTCTTT. As protein: CASSGPVQGTEAFF.

This clone was found once. This sequence joins TRBV5-1 and TRBJ2-3; unclear D gene. V gave up 0 bases and J gave up 2 bases, with 10 bases separating them. Germline values: CDR1 SGHRS, CDR2 YFSETQ. There are 15 residues in the CDR3. CDR3 DNA sequence: TGCGCCAGCAGCTTGGGCATCCGATCCACAGATACGCAGTATTTT. Amino acids: CASSLGIRSTDTQYF.

The rearrangement links TRBV9 to TRBJ2-5, with TRBD2 matching over 9 bases. The CDR3 is 15 residues long. Trimming took 0 bases from V and 5 from J; bases not matched to a gene: 5. CDR1 SGDLS and CDR2 YYNGEE come from the germline V gene. The CDR3 DNA is TGTGCCAGCAGCGTAGGTCTAGCGGGAACTGAGACCCAGTACTTC. Encoded protein: CASSVGLAGTETQYF.

The V gene is TRBV6-1, the J gene TRBJ2-7; TRBD2 matches at 11 bases. Per germline, CDR1 MNHNS and CDR2 SASEGT. J was trimmed by 0 bases and V by 6 bases; bases with no gene match: 1. There are 14 residues in the CDR3. The CDR3 protein is CASRTSGTSYEQYF. The CDR3, as DNA: TGTGCCAGCAGGACTAGCGGGACCTCCTACGAGCAGTACTTC.

This chain links TRBV7-2 with TRBJ2-7, with a tentative D call TRBD2 (7 bases). From germline, CDR1 is SGHTA and CDR2 FQGNSA. V gave up 5 bases and J gave up 4 bases, with 21 bases separating them. CDR3 length: 16 amino acids. The CDR3 is CASSGPGGQRLYEQYF. The DNA for the CDR3 is TGTGCCAGCAGCGGCCCGGGAGGACAGAGACTGTACGAGCAGTACTTC.